This entry is about one T cell receptor beta chain. The data were obtained in a study of T cell responses to AZD1222 COVID-19 vaccine. Repertoires were generated with immunoSEQ multiplex PCR, while TCRdb's copy carries only in-frame clones and drops some. The table includes about 130,000 clones, approximately 93% detected once. Germline V gives CDR1 SEHNR, CDR2 FQNEAQ (reference sequence). The CDR3 has 14 amino acids. Trimming pared 1 base from V and 5 bases from J, leaving 11 bases between. The chain has TRBV7-9 and TRBJ2-5, with D possibly TRBD2 on 5 matching bases. The source of this sequence is an adult in good health. The source was peripheral blood, collected on day 0 of AZD1222 vaccination. CDR3 in amino acids: CASSLGLSAETQYF. The CDR3 DNA reads as TGTGCCAGCAGCTTAGGACTTAGCGCTGAGACCCAGTACTTC.